These 24 T cell receptor beta chains were all obtained from the same sample, sequenced in a study of PD-L1 blockade in urothelial cancer (dated by TCRdb to between 2016 and 2019). The library relied on the immunoSEQ multiplex PCR assay. The table was pulled from immuneACCESS by TCRdb, which kept in-frame rearrangements only. Such tables lose some clones; where checked, under half of the loss comes from unresolved V genes, and the rest has no known cause. In all, the sample holds 25,000 to 35,000 clones, and around 90% of those were seen once. Clones ranked in the top ten supply over 1.5% of the sample. The sequencing here drew on PBMCs, taken around atezolizumab (anti-PD-L1) treatment. The origin of the receptors is a man between 45 and 60 years old with urothelial cancer.

In this sample, this clone turned up a few times. The chain carries TRBV14 and TRBJ1-6; no definite D call. Germline lookup yields CDR1 SGHDN and CDR2 FVKESK. The CDR3 totals 12 residues. The germline V and J ends were trimmed by 5 bases and 8 bases, with 7 bases remaining between them. Here the CDR3 DNA reads TGTGCCAGCAGCTTTATTGATTCACCCCTCCACTTT. It yields the protein CASSFIDSPLHF.

The chain carries TRBV19 and TRBJ1-3; D is undetermined. The CDR3 has 13 amino acids. CDR1 is LNHDA, CDR2 SQIVND, per germline (reference sequence). V was trimmed by 3 bases and J by 0 bases, leaving 3 bases between them. The CDR3 nucleotides read TGTGCCAGTAGTATCGTCTCTGGAAACACCATATATTTT. Its protein product is CASSIVSGNTIYF.

This clone has only one observation. The chain links TRBV15 to TRBJ2-1, with TRBD2 matching over 10 bases. V was pared by 4 bases and J by 4 bases, with 10 bases of the junction left unmatched. Germline values: CDR1 LNHNV, CDR2 YYDKDF (reference sequence). The CDR3 extends over 17 amino acids. The CDR3: CATSTKSGTSAYNEQFF. Written as DNA, the CDR3 is TGTGCCACCAGCACTAAAAGTGGGACTAGCGCTTACAATGAGCAGTTCTTC.

The chain uses TRBV11-2 and TRBJ2-4; D gene uncertain. Trimming cost V 0 bases and J 6 bases, with 6 bases left between them. There are 13 residues in the CDR3. The germline gives CDR1 SGHAT, CDR2 FQNNGV. The CDR3 reads CASSLDVRNIQYF. Written as DNA, the CDR3 is TGTGCCAGCAGCTTAGACGTCAGAAACATTCAGTACTTC. Complete variable domain (other parts from reference TRBV11-2 and TRBJ2-4): EAGVAQSPRYKIIEKRQSVAFWCNPISGHATLYWYQQILGQGPKLLIQFQNNGVVDDSQLPKDRFSAERLKGVDSTLKIQPAKLEDSAVYLCASSLDVRNIQYFGAGTRLSVL.

Only a few counts were recorded for this clone. The rearrangement uses TRBV6-6 and TRBJ2-7; the D is unclear. Germline loops: CDR1 MNHNY, CDR2 SVGAGI (reference sequence). The ends were cut back, 2 bases at V and 4 bases at J, with 6 bases in the middle. This CDR3 is 12 amino acids long. The CDR3 loop is CASSYTLYEQYF. CDR3 in DNA: TGTGCCAGCAGTTACACACTATACGAGCAGTACTTC.

The rearrangement uses TRBV6-5 and TRBJ2-5; TRBD2 matches 7 bases. The junction had 8 bases not matched to a gene; V was cut back by 4 bases and J by 3 bases. Looked up from germline, CDR1 is MNHEY and CDR2 is SVGAGI. The CDR3 consists of 15 residues. This CDR3 is CASSSRGLVEETQYF. CDR3 coding DNA: TGTGCCAGCAGTTCTCGAGGACTAGTTGAAGAGACCCAGTACTTC.

The rearrangement joins TRBV5-4 to TRBJ2-6; 8 bases agree with TRBD2. There are 17 residues in the CDR3. The V gene end was trimmed by 2 bases and the J gene end by 0 bases; junction bases not matched to a gene: 4. CDR1 and CDR2 from the germline V gene are SGHNT and YYREEE (reference sequence). The chain's CDR3 is CASSLPGLVSGANVLTF. The CDR3 region has the DNA TGTGCCAGCAGCTTACCGGGACTAGTCTCTGGGGCCAACGTCCTGACTTTC. Supplemented by reference TRBV5-4 and TRBJ2-6, the full variable domain reads ETGVTQSPTHLIKTRGQQVTLRCSSQSGHNTVSWYQQALGQGPQFIFQYYREEENGRGNFPPRFSGLQFPNYSSELNVNALELDDSALYLCASSLPGLVSGANVLTFGAGSRLTVL.

The genes are TRBV19 and TRBJ1-1; 9 bases match TRBD1. Germline-derived CDR1 and CDR2 are LNHDA and SQIVND (reference sequence). V was clipped by 0 bases and J by 1 base; unmatched bases: 12. The CDR3 is 19 residues long. DNA of the CDR3: TGTGCCAGTAGTATAGATCTAAGGGACAGGGTAGGGGGGAACACTGAAGCTTTCTTT. Its protein product is CASSIDLRDRVGGNTEAFF.

As for this clone: This specimen includes other DNA sequences encoding the same CDR3. This chain uses TRBV4-3 with TRBJ2-7; perhaps TRBD1 as D (6 bases). The CDR3 extends over 13 amino acids. Germline CDR1 LGHNA, CDR2 YSLEER. V lost 0 bases to trimming and J lost 4 bases, with 7 bases between them. The CDR3 protein is CASSQDRGYEQYF. DNA for the CDR3: TGCGCCAGCAGCCAAGACAGGGGTTACGAGCAGTACTTC.

V gene TRBV27 combines with J gene TRBJ2-2; 9 bases match TRBD2. V was clipped by 2 bases and J by 3 bases; unmatched bases: 4. Germline V lookup: CDR1 MNHEY, CDR2 SMNVEV (reference sequence). The CDR3 runs 16 residues. CDR3 residues: CASSLGLAGYTGELFF. CDR3 nucleotides: TGTGCCAGCAGTTTAGGGCTAGCGGGGTACACCGGGGAGCTGTTTTTT.

This clone was recorded a few times. The chain combines TRBV6-1 with TRBJ2-2; 7 nucleotides line up with TRBD2. The CDR3 loop spans 15 amino acids. Germline lookup yields CDR1 MNHNS and CDR2 SASEGT. Germline trimming cut 1 base from V and 6 bases from J; bases unmatched to any gene: 5. CDR3 nucleotide sequence: TGTGCCAGCAGTGAAGGGCAGGGAGGGCCCGGGGAGCTGTTTTTT. Amino acid sequence: CASSEGQGGPGELFF.

The chain recombines TRBV5-1 with TRBJ2-3; TRBD1 agrees at 8 bases. The CDR3 spans 16 residues. V gave up 4 bases and J gave up 4 bases; unmatched junction bases: 11. Germline V gene data show CDR1 as SGHRS and CDR2 as YFSETQ. CDR3 amino acids: CASSKGQGSGADTQYF. The CDR3 region has the DNA TGCGCCAGCAGCAAAGGACAGGGCAGTGGGGCAGATACGCAGTATTTT.

In its sample, this clone was seen once. The chain combines TRBV6-5 with TRBJ2-7; 9 positions match TRBD2. With V trimmed by 6 bases and J by 6 bases, 6 bases remained unmatched. CDR1 MNHEY and CDR2 SVGAGI come from the germline V gene. The CDR3 loop spans 13 amino acids. CDR3 in DNA: TGTGCCAGCAGCCAGGGACTAGCTTTCGAGCAGTACTTC. It is translated as CASSQGLAFEQYF.

The chain carries TRBV18 and TRBJ2-3; 10 positions match TRBD2. CDR3 length: 15 amino acids. CDR1 KGHSH and CDR2 LQKENI come from the germline V gene. With V trimmed by 1 base and J by 3 bases, 1 base remained unmatched. CDR3 DNA sequence: TGTGCCAGCTCACCACTAGCGGGAGGAACAGATACGCAGTATTTT. This translates into CASSPLAGGTDTQYF.

The CDR3: CAYQRQGQYEQYF. The CDR3, as DNA: TGTGCCTACCAGCGACAGGGGCAATACGAGCAGTACTTC. The V and J genes are TRBV28 and TRBJ2-7; 8 nucleotides align to TRBD1. This CDR3 has 13 amino acids. From germline, CDR1 is MDHEN and CDR2 SYDVKM. The V and J ends lost 11 bases and 4 bases, in that order; junction bases with no gene match: 10.

The chain is built from TRBV15 and TRBJ2-1; TRBD2 aligns across 16 bases. The CDR3 covers 18 residues. After removal of 7 bases from V and 7 bases from J, the junction contained 13 bases not matched to a gene. CDR1 is LNHNV, CDR2 YYDKDF, per germline (reference sequence). CDR3 in DNA: TGTGCCACCAAGGACATAGGAACGGGACTAGCGGGGGGGAATGAGCAGTTCTTC. This codes for CATKDIGTGLAGGNEQFF. The variable domain in full, with the rest retrieved from reference TRBV15 and TRBJ2-1, is DAMVIQNPRYQVTQFGKPVTLSCSQTLNHNVMYWYQQKSSQAPKLLFHYYDKDFNNEADTPDNFQSRRPNTSFCFLDIRSPGLGDTAMYLCATKDIGTGLAGGNEQFFGPGTRLTVL.

The chain links TRBV13 to TRBJ2-7; 10 bases are shared with TRBD1. J was trimmed by 2 bases and V by 0 bases; bases with no gene match: 4. This CDR3 comprises 16 residues. Looked up from germline, CDR1 is PRHDT and CDR2 is FYEKMQ (reference sequence). CDR3 sequence (DNA): TGTGCCAGCAGCTTAGGCCAGGGACAGGGGACCTACGAGCAGTACTTC. As protein: CASSLGQGQGTYEQYF.

V gene TRBV27 combines with J gene TRBJ2-7, with TRBD1 matching over 10 bases. The CDR3 spans 14 residues. The J segment lost 4 bases and the V segment lost 3 bases, leaving 3 bases of the junction unmatched. Germline V gene data show CDR1 as MNHEY and CDR2 as SMNVEV (reference sequence). The CDR3 sequence: CASSFGDRGYEQYF. The CDR3 DNA sequence: TGTGCCAGCAGTTTTGGGGACAGGGGTTACGAGCAGTACTTC.

This clone was seen just once. J is TRBJ2-2 and V is TRBV27; 9 positions match TRBD1. The CDR3 runs to 16 residues. J gave up 6 bases and V 6 bases, and 11 bases lay outside the gene matches. Germline CDR1 reads MNHEY; CDR2 reads SMNVEV (reference sequence). The DNA for the CDR3 is TGTGCCAGCAGCCGCCGTTGGACAGGGGCCCCCGGGGAGCTGTTTTTT. Protein product: CASSRRWTGAPGELFF.

This chain joins TRBV27 and TRBJ2-3; D remains ambiguous. This CDR3 comprises 16 residues. Germline loops: CDR1 MNHEY, CDR2 SMNVEV (reference sequence). V was pared by 6 bases and J by 0 bases, with 16 bases between. This CDR3 reads CASRSSQIRSTDTQYF. In DNA form, the CDR3 reads TGTGCCAGCAGGTCCAGTCAAATTCGAAGCACAGATACGCAGTATTTT.

V is TRBV10-3 and J is TRBJ2-2, with unresolved D. The CDR3 has 14 amino acids. V was trimmed by 6 bases and J by 2 bases, leaving 10 bases between them. CDR1 and CDR2 from the germline V gene are ENHRY and SYGVKD. CDR3 in DNA: TGTGCCATCAGGCCAGGATTAAACACCGGGGAGCTGTTTTTT. Protein product: CAIRPGLNTGELFF.

This chain's CDR3 is CASSYSFRGPYEQYF. CDR3 bases: TGTGCCAGCAGTTACTCGTTCAGGGGGCCCTACGAGCAGTACTTC. The chain has TRBV6-5 and TRBJ2-7, with 8 nucleotides matching TRBD1. V shed 0 bases and J 2 bases; nucleotides not matched to a gene: 3. Germline V gene data show CDR1 as MNHEY and CDR2 as SVGAGI. The CDR3 is made up of 15 amino acids.

V is TRBV10-2 and J is TRBJ1-4, with D possibly being TRBD1 (6 bases). V lost 6 bases and J 1 base, leaving 12 bases between the germline ends. The germline gives CDR1 WSHSY, CDR2 SAAADI. The CDR3 consists of 15 residues. The CDR3 bases are TGCGCCAGCAGCGAACAAGGGGGAACTAATGAAAAACTGTTTTTT. It specifies CASSEQGGTNEKLFF.

J is TRBJ2-1 and V is TRBV14, with D perhaps matching TRBD1 (5 bases). The CDR3 covers 21 residues. The ends were cut back, 2 bases at V and 0 bases at J, with 26 bases in the middle. The germline gives CDR1 SGHDN, CDR2 FVKESK. This CDR3 reads CASSQRLGGQGPLFSYNEQFF. CDR3 coding DNA: TGTGCCAGCAGCCAACGCCTGGGTGGCCAGGGTCCCCTTTTCTCCTACAATGAGCAGTTCTTC.